This passage covers 7 T cell receptor beta chains from one sample sequenced in a study. TCRdb reanalysed the RT-PCR reads using MiXCR and keeps one entry per CDR3 protein. The sample has approximately 720,000 distinct CDR3 sequences; approximately 15% are singletons. The sample consisted of memory CD4+ T cells from blood. The receptors stem from a female donor in good health, serving as a healthy control.

This clonotype was seen a few times. V usage is TRBV7-9 and J usage is TRBJ2-1, with 9 positions matching TRBD2. V dropped 6 bases and J dropped 14; count of bases not matched to a gene: 14. In germline, CDR1 is SEHNR, CDR2 FQNEAQ (reference sequence). This CDR3 is built from 14 residues. CDR3 in DNA: TGTGCCAGCAGTTCCTCTCGGGCGGGAGGGCCTAAGTTCTTC. Translation: CASSSSRAGGPKFF.

This clonotype was seen once. This rearrangement joins TRBV19 to TRBJ2-2; D is perhaps TRBD2 (7 bases). Looked up from germline, CDR1 is LNHDA and CDR2 is SQIVND (reference sequence). Trimming removed 10 bases from V and 7 bases from J, with 22 bases in between. CDR3 length equals 15 residues. The CDR3 bases are TGTGCCACCTCCAAGGCCCGGGGGGCGGACGGGGAGCTGTTTTTT. It translates to CATSKARGADGELFF.

V usage is TRBV6-1 and J usage is TRBJ2-2; perhaps D is TRBD1 or TRBD2 (6 bases each). Trimming shortened V by 10 bases and J by 6 bases, and 18 bases separated the two germline ends. Germline-derived CDR1 and CDR2 are MNHNS and SASEGT. CDR3 size: 14 residues. CDR3 bases: TGTGCCACCGATTGGAACAGGGAGGCCGGGGAGCTGTTTTTT. Amino acids: CATDWNREAGELFF.

This chain connects TRBV2 to TRBJ2-5, with 8 bases lining up with TRBD1. Germline V gene lookup returns CDR1 SNHLY and CDR2 FYNNEI. V lost 7 bases and J lost 2; bases outside the gene matches: 6. This CDR3 comprises 14 residues. CDR3 region: CASTRQGRQETQYF. The CDR3 coding sequence is TGTGCCAGCACCCGACAGGGGAGGCAAGAGACCCAGTACTTC.

This clonotype was seen only a few times. V and J are TRBV7-9 and TRBJ1-5, with a possible D match to TRBD1 (5 bases). The germline gives CDR1 SEHNR, CDR2 FQNEAQ (reference sequence). This CDR3 is built from 14 residues. V lost 5 bases, J lost 3 bases, and 11 bases lay in between. CDR3 bases: TGTGCCAGCAGCCTGGGACCTAACAATCAGCCCCAGCATTTT. Protein: CASSLGPNNQPQHF.

This clonotype was counted only a few times. The V call is TRBV6-5, the J call TRBJ1-1, with 7 bases lining up with TRBD1. V was pared by 4 bases and J by 6 bases, with 8 bases of the junction left unmatched. Germline CDR1 is MNHEY and CDR2 is SVGAGI. The CDR3 extends over 14 amino acids. The CDR3 sequence is CASSSRQGRAEAFF. The CDR3 nucleotides are TGTGCCAGCAGTTCACGACAGGGAAGAGCTGAAGCTTTCTTT.

This clonotype has a count of ten or more. The chain joins TRBV20-1 to TRBJ2-5, with 8 bases aligning to TRBD2. In germline, CDR1 is DFQATT, CDR2 SNEGSKA (reference sequence). V gave up 7 bases and J gave up 5 bases; unmatched junction bases: 6. The CDR3 totals 12 residues. The CDR3, as DNA: TGCAGTGGGCTAGCGGGTCCGGAGACCCAGTACTTC. Translated: CSGLAGPETQYF.